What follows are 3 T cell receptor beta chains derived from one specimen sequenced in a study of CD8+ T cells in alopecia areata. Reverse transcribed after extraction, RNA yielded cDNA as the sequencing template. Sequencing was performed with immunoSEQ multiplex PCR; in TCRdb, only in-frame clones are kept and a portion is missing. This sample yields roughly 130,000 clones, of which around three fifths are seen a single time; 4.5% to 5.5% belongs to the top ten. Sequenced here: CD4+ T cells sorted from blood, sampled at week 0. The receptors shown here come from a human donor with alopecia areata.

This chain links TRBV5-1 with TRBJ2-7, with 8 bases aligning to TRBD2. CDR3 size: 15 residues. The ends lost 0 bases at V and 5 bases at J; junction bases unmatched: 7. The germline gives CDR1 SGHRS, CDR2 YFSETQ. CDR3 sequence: CASSLDRLASDEQYF. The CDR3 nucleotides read TGCGCCAGCAGCTTGGACAGACTAGCGTCGGACGAGCAGTACTTC.

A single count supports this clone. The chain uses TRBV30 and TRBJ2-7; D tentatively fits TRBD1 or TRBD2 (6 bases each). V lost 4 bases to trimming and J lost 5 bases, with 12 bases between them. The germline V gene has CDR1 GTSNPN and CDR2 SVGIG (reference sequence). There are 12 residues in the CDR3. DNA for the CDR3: TGTGCCTGGAAACGGGGGCCCCACGAGCAGTACTTC. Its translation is CAWKRGPHEQYF.

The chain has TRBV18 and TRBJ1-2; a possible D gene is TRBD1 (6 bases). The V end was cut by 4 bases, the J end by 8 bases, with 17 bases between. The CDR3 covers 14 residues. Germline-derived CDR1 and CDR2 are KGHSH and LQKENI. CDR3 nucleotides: TGTGCCAGCTCACGGGACGCGGGGGCGAGCGGCTACACCTTC. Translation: CASSRDAGASGYTF.